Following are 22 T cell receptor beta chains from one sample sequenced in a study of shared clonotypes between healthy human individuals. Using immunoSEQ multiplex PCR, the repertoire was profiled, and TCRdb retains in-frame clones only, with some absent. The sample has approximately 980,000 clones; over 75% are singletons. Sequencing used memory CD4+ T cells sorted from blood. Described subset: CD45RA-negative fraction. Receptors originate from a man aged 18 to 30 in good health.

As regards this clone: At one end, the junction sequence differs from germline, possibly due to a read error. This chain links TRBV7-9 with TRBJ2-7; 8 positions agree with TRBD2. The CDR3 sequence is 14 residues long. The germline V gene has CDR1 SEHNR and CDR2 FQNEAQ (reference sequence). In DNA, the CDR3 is TGTGCCAGCAGCATAGCCCTAGCGGGCTACGAGCAGTACTTC. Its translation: CASSIALAGYEQYF.

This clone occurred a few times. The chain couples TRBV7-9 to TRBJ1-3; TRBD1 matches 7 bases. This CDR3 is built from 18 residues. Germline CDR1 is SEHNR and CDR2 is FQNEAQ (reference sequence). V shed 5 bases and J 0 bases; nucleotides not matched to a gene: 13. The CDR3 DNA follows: TGTGCCAGCAGCCCACAGGGGACCCAACTTATCTCTGGAAACACCATATATTTT. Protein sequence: CASSPQGTQLISGNTIYF.

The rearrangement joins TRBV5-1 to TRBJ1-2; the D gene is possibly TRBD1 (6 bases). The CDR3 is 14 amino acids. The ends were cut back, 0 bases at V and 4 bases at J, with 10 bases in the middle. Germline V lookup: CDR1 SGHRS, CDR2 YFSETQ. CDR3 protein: CASSLEQGGYGYTF. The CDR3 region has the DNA TGCGCCAGCAGCTTGGAACAGGGAGGCTATGGCTACACCTTC.

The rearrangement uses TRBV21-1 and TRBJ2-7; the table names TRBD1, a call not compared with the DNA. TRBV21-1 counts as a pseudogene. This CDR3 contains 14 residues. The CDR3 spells CASSHGGQVYEQYF. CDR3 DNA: TGTGCCAGCAGCCACGGCGGACAGGTCTACGAGCAGTACTTC.

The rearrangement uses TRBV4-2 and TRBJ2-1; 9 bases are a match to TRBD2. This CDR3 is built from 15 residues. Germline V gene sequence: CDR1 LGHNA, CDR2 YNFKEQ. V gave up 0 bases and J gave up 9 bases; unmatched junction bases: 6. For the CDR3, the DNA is TGTGCCAGCAGCCAAGATGAGGCTAGCGGGACTGAGCAGTTCTTC. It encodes CASSQDEASGTEQFF.

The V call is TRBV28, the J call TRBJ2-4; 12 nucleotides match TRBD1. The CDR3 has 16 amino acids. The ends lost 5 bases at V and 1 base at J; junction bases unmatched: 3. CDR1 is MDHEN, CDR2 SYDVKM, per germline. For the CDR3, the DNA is TGTGCCAGCAGTGGGGGACAGGGGGCGGCCAAAAACATTCAGTACTTC. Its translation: CASSGGQGAAKNIQYF.

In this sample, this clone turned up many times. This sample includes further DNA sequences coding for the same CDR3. The CDR3, as DNA: TGCGCCAGCAGCCCCGGGACAGGGAACACCGGGGAGCTGTTTTTT. It translates to CASSPGTGNTGELFF. The V and J genes are TRBV5-1 and TRBJ2-2; 8 bases line up with TRBD1. The V and J ends lost 4 bases and 1 base, in that order; junction bases with no gene match: 3. The V gene's germline CDR1 is SGHRS and CDR2 YFSETQ. The CDR3 loop spans 15 amino acids.

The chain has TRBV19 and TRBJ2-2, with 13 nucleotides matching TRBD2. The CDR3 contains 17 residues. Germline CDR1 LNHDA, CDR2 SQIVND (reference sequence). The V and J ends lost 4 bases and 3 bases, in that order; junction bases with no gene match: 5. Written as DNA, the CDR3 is TGTGCCAGTAGTAGGGGACTAGCGGGGCTTGACACCGGGGAGCTGTTTTTT. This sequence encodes CASSRGLAGLDTGELFF.

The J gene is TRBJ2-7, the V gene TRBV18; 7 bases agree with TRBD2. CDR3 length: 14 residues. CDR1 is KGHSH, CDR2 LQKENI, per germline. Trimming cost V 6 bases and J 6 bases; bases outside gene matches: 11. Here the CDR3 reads CASSPRGGVGEQYF. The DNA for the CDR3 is TGTGCCAGCTCCCCCCGCGGGGGTGTTGGCGAGCAGTACTTC.

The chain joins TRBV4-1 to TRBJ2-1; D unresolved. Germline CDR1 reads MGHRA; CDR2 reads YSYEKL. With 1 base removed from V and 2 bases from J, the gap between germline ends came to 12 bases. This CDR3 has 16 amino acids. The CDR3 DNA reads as TGCGCCAGCAGCCAAGTGGCCTACCCAGCCTACAATGAGCAGTTCTTC. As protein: CASSQVAYPAYNEQFF.

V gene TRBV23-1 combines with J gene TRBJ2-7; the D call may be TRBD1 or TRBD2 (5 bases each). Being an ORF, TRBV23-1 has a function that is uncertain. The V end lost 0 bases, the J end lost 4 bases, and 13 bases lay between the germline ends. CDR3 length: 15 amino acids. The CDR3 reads CASSQSRGSSYEQYF. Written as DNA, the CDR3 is TGCGCCAGCAGTCAATCCCGGGGCAGCTCTTACGAGCAGTACTTC.

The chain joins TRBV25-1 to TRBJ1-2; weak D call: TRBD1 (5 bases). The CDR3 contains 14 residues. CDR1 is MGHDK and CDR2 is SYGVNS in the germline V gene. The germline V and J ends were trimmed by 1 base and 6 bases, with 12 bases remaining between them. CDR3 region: CASSEFRGSDGYTF. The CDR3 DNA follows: TGTGCCAGCAGTGAATTTCGGGGGTCGGATGGCTACACCTTC.

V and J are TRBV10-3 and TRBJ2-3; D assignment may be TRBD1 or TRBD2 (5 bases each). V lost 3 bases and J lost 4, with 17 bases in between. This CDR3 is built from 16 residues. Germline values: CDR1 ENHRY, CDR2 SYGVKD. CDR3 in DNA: TGTGCCATCAGTGATATGGGACGGAATCTCCCAGATACGCAGTATTTT. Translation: CAISDMGRNLPDTQYF.

CDR3 sequence reads: CAWVAGVSQETQYF. The DNA of the CDR3 is TGTGCCTGGGTAGCGGGGGTTAGCCAAGAGACCCAGTACTTC. The genes are TRBV30 and TRBJ2-5, with 9 bases fitting TRBD2. The germline V gene encodes CDR1 GTSNPN and CDR2 SVGIG (reference sequence). The CDR3 is 14 amino acids. Unmatched junction bases numbered 5, after V lost 5 bases and J lost 1 base.

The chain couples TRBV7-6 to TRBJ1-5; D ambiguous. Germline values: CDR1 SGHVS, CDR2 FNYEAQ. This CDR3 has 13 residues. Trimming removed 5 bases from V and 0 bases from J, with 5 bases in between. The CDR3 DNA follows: TGTGCCAGCAGCCCCAATAGCAATCAGCCCCAGCATTTT. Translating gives CASSPNSNQPQHF.

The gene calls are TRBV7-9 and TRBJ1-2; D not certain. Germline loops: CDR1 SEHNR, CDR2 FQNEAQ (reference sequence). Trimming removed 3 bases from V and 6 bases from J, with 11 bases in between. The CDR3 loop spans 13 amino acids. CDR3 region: CASSLGMGDGYTF. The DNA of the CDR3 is TGTGCCAGCAGCTTGGGGATGGGTGATGGCTACACCTTC. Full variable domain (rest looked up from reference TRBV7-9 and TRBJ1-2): DTGVSQNPRHKITKRGQNVTFRCDPISEHNRLYWYRQTLGQGPEFLTYFQNEAQLEKSRLLSDRFSAERPKGSFSTLEIQRTEQGDSAMYLCASSLGMGDGYTFGSGTRLTVV.

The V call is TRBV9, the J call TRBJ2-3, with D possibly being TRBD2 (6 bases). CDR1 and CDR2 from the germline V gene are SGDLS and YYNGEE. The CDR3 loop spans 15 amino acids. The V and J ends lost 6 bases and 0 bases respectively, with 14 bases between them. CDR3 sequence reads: CASTHGGGSTDTQYF. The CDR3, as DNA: TGTGCCAGCACTCACGGGGGTGGTAGCACAGATACGCAGTATTTT.

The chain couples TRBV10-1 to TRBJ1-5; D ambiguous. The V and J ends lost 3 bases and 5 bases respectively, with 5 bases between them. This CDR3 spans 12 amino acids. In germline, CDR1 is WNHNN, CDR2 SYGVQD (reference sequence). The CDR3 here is CASSDSYQPQHF. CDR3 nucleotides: TGCGCCAGCAGTGATTCGTATCAGCCCCAGCATTTT.

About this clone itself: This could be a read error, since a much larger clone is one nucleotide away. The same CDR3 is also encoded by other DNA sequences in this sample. The CDR3 DNA sequence: TGCGCCAGCAGCTCCGGGGACCCCACAGATACGCAGTATTTT. Translation: CASSSGDPTDTQYF. This rearrangement joins TRBV5-1 to TRBJ2-3; D could derive from TRBD1 or TRBD2 (5 bases each). V was pared by 3 bases and J by 2 bases, with 10 bases between. The CDR3 is 14 amino acids. Germline CDR1 reads SGHRS; CDR2 reads YFSETQ.

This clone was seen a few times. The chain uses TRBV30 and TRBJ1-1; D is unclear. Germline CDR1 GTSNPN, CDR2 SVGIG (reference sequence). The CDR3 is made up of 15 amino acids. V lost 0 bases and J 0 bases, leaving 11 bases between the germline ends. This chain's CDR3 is CAWSVLGSLNTEAFF. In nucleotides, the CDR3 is TGTGCCTGGAGTGTACTGGGCAGCTTGAACACTGAAGCTTTCTTT.

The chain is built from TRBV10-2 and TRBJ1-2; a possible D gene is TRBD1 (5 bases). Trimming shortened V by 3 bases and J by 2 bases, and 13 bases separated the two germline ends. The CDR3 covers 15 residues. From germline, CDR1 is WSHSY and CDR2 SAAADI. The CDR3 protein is CASSEQYRMNYGYTF. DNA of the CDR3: TGCGCCAGCAGTGAACAATACAGGATGAACTATGGCTACACCTTC.

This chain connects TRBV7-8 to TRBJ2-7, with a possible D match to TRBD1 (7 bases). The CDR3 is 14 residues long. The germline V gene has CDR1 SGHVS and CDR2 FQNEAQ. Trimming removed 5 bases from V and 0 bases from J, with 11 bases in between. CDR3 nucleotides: TGTGCCAGCAGCCCCAGGGGGGACTCCTACGAGCAGTACTTC. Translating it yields CASSPRGDSYEQYF.